This T cell receptor (beta chain) came from a study of cytomegalovirus exposure and HLA in healthy donors. Regarding the study as a whole: For most TCR sequences rarity was the rule, although some public TCRs occurred in many donors. Sequencing depth roughly uniform across donors was assumed in presence/absence analyses.

Germline V gives CDR1 SQVTM, CDR2 ANQGSEA. There are 13 residues in the CDR3. The primer mix had 60 Vbeta and 13 Jbeta primers. Clones were sequenced by immunoSEQ multiplex PCR, and TCRdb holds only the in-frame ones, with some missing. The data show just under 95,000 clones, with about four fifths seen just once and 5.5% to 6.5% held by the top ten. For this clone: Its antigen is not known. Compared with germline, one end of the junction differs, possibly owing to a read error. The same CDR3 also results from other DNA sequences found in this sample.

Sequencing used PBMCs. This clonotype was sampled from a young woman in good health and CMV-seropositive. The chain has TRBV29-1 and TRBJ2-7; 8 bases agree with TRBD2. The CDR3 reads CSVEKAGDYEQYF. The CDR3 DNA reads as TGCAGCGTTGAAAAAGCGGGAGACTACGAGCAATACTTC.